The clone carrying this TCR beta chain has more than one count but fewer than ten. This entry is derived from a study of blood T cell repertoires in COVID-19. Study-wide context: Sites in the United States, Italy and Spain provided acute and convalescent COVID-19 samples. Sample material is recorded as cDNA or gDNA derived from T cells, B-cell-depleted T cells, or PBMCs.

Authors' analysis steps: Reference gene primer amplification gave nucleated cell count estimates. Produced via immunoSEQ multiplex PCR; TCRdb's table is partial and in-frame only. V and J calls and clone size follow that table, whereas D and trimming were derived from the DNA. The table lists 60,000 to 85,000 clones, roughly 89% of them singletons. Germline V lookup: CDR1 SGDLS, CDR2 YYNGEE. V trimming: 2 bases; J trimming: 2 bases; junction bases outside the gene matches: 7. The CDR3 has 18 residues. The chain couples TRBV9 to TRBJ2-6; 10 bases are shared with TRBD2. This receptor was identified in a woman in her forties or fifties with active COVID-19. Sequencing was done on a sample of peripheral blood. This chain's CDR3 is CASSVLAGGSPGANVLTF. The CDR3 DNA follows: TGTGCCAGCAGCGTGTTAGCGGGAGGCAGTCCTGGGGCCAACGTCCTGACTTTC.